The clone carrying this T cell receptor beta chain has more than one count but fewer than ten. Enrolment of Seattle patients took place during active infection, and they were followed longitudinally. This sample stems from a study of blood T cell repertoires in COVID-19. Study as a whole: COVID-19 samples from acute and convalescent phases originated in the United States, Italy and Spain. In each case, the material was cDNA or gDNA derived from T cells, B-cell-depleted T cells, or PBMCs.

Trimming cost V 4 bases and J 4 bases, with 14 bases left between them. This CDR3 has 14 residues. CDR1 SGDLS and CDR2 YYNGEE come from the germline V gene. In the study's own analysis: Scientists estimated how many nucleated cells there were by amplifying reference gene primers. Libraries were prepared by immunoSEQ multiplex PCR; TCRdb keeps only in-frame clonotypes and omits some of them. D and trimming were read from the DNA, whereas the V and J calls and clone size are those reported in that table. The table includes about 270,000 clones, approximately 84% detected once. Sequencing input: peripheral blood. The source is a human donor with COVID-19, enrolled during active disease. The donor label of this sample is uncertain. This chain links TRBV9 with TRBJ1-2; a weak D match, TRBD1 (5 bases). For the CDR3, the DNA is TGTGCCAGCAGCCCTCGAGAAAGGGGCTATGGCTACACCTTC. Residues: CASSPRERGYGYTF.